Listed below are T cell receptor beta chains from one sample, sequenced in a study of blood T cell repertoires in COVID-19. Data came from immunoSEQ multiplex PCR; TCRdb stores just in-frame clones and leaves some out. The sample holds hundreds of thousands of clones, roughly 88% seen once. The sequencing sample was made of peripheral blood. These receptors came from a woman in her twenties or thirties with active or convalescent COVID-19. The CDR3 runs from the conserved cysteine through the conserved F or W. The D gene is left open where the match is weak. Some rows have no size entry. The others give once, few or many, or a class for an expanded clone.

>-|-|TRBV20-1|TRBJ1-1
CSGVMNTEAFF
TGCAGTGGTGTCATGAACACTGAAGCTTTCTTT
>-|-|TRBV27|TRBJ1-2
CASSGASGYTF
TGTGCCAGCTCAGGGGCTAGCGGCTACACCTTC
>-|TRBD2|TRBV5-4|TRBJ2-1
CASSLGGWTSGRDNEQFF
TGTGCCAGCAGCTTGGGGGGATGGACTAGCGGGAGGGACAATGAGCAGTTCTTC
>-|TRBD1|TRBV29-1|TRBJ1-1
CSVAGGAWTEAFF
TGCAGCGTTGCAGGGGGCGCGTGGACTGAAGCTTTCTTT
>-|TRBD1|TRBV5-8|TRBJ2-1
CASRPGQGAGEQFF
TGTGCCAGCAGGCCGGGACAGGGGGCCGGTGAGCAGTTCTTC
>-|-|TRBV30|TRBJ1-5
CAWMVPELYSNQPQHF
TGTGCCTGGATGGTGCCCGAGCTATATAGCAATCAGCCCCAGCATTTT
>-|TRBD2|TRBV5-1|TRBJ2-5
CASSSLAGGQETQYF
TGCGCCAGCAGCTCACTAGCGGGGGGCCAAGAGACCCAGTACTTC
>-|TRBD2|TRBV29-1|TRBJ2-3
CSALAGIHTDTQYF
TGCAGCGCTTTAGCGGGAATTCACACAGATACGCAGTATTTT
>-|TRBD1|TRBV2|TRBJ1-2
CASRDRLNYGYTF
TGTGCCAGCCGGGACAGACTTAACTATGGCTACACCTTC
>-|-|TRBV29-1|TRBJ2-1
CSNGQAGYNEQFF
TGCAGCAACGGGCAGGCGGGCTACAATGAGCAGTTCTTC
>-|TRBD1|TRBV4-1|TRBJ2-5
CASSHEDREETQYF
TGCGCCAGCAGCCATGAAGACAGGGAGGAGACCCAGTACTTC
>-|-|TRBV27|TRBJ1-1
CASSLRAVISTEAFF
TGTGCCAGCAGTTTACGTGCAGTCATAAGCACTGAAGCTTTCTTT
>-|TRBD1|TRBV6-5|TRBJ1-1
CASLGTGSFLSEAFF
TGTGCCAGCCTAGGGACAGGGTCGTTCCTTTCTGAAGCTTTCTTT
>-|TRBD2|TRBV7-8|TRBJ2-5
CASTRTSGSQETQYF
TGTGCCAGCACCCGGACTAGCGGGAGCCAAGAGACCCAGTACTTC
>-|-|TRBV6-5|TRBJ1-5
CASSPGGARQPQHF
TGTGCCAGCAGTCCGGGGGGCGCCCGCCAGCCCCAGCATTTT
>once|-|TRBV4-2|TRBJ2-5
CASSLAPDQETQYF
TGTGCCAGCAGCCTGGCACCAGACCAAGAGACCCAGTACTTC
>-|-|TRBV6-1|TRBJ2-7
CASSESSTYYEQYF
TGTGCCAGCAGTGAATCGAGCACTTACTACGAGCAGTACTTC
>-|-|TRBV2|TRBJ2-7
CASSSGLGEQYF
TGTGCCAGCAGTAGCGGACTGGGTGAGCAGTACTTC
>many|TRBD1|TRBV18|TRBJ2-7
CASSPNIDALGDRGLYEQYF
TGTGCCAGCTCACCTAATATAGATGCGCTTGGGGACAGGGGGCTGTACGAGCAGTACTTC
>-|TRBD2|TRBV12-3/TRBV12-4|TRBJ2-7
CASRSGSSYEQYF
TGTGCCAGCCGTAGCGGGAGTTCCTACGAGCAGTACTTC
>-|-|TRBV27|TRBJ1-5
CASSRGGSNQPQHF
TGTGCCAGCAGTCGGGGAGGAAGCAATCAGCCCCAGCATTTT
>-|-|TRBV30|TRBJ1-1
CAWSVLGGDTEAFF
TGTGCCTGGAGTGTACTTGGGGGGGACACTGAAGCTTTCTTT
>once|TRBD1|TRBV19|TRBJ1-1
CASSPDRVGGRTEAFF
TGTGCCAGCTCGCCAGACAGGGTGGGGGGAAGAACTGAAGCTTTCTTT
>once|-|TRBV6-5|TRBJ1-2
CASTTLGRGAGILTF
TGTGCCAGCACCACACTAGGGAGAGGCGCCGGAATTTTGACCTTC
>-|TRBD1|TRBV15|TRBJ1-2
CATSPSLSVFGQDGYTF
TGTGCCACCAGCCCTTCCCTCTCAGTATTTGGACAGGATGGCTACACCTTC
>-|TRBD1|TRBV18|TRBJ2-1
CASSRQGAGGIEQFF
TGTGCCAGCTCACGACAGGGGGCAGGCGGTATTGAGCAGTTCTTC
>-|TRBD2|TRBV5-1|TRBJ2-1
CASSLEPSGRYNEQFF
TGCGCCAGCAGCTTGGAGCCTAGCGGGAGATACAATGAGCAGTTCTTC
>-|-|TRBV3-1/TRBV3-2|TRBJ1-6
CASSQGLRASGSPLHF
TGTGCCAGCAGCCAGGGTTTACGGGCGTCAGGGTCACCCCTCCACTTT